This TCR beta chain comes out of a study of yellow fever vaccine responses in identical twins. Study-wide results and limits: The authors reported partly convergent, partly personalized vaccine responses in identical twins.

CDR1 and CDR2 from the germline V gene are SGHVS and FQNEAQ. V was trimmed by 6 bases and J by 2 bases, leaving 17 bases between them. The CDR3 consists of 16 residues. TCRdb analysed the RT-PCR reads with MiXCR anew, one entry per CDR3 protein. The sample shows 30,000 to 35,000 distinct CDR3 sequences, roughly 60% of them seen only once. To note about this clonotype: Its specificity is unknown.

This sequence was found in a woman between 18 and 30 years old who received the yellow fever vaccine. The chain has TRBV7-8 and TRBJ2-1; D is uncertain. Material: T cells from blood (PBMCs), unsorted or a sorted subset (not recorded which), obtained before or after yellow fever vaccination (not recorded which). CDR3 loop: CASSIKARSAYNEQFF. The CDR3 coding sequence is TGTGCCAGCAGTATCAAGGCGCGATCGGCCTACAATGAGCAGTTCTTC. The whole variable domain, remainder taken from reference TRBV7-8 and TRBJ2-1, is GAGVSQSPRYKVAKRGQDVALRCDPISGHVSLFWYQQALGQGPEFLTYFQNEAQLDKSGLPSDRFFAERPEGSVSTLKIQRTQQEDSAVYLCASSIKARSAYNEQFFGPGTRLTVL.